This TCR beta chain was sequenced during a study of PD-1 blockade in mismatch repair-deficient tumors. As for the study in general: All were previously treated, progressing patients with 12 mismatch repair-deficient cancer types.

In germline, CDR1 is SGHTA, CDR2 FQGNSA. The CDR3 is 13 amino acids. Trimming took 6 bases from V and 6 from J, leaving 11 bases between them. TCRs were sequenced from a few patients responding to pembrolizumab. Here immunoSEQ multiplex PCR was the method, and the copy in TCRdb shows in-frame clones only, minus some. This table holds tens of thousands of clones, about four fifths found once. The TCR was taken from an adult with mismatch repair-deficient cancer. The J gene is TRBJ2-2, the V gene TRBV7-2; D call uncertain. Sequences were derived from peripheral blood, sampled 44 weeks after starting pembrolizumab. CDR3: CASRIVRPGELFF. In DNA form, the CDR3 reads TGTGCCAGCAGAATAGTGAGGCCCGGGGAGCTGTTTTTT.